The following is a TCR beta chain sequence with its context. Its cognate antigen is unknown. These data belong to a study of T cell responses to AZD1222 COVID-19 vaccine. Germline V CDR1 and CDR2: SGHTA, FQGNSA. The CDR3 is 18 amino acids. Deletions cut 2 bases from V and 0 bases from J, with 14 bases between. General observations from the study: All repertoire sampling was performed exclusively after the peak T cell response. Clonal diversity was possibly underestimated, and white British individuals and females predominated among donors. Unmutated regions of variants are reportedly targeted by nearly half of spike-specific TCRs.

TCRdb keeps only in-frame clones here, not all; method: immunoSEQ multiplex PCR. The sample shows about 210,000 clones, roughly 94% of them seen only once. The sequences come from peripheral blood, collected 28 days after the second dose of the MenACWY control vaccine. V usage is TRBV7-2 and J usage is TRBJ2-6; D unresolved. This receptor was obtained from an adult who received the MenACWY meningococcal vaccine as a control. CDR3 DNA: TGTGCCAGCAGCTTAATGGCCCAGCCTTCCTCTGGGGCCAACGTCCTGACTTTC. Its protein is CASSLMAQPSSGANVLTF.